This is a list of T cell receptor beta chains from one sample in a study of OX40 agonist ivuxolimab in advanced cancers. Sequencing used immunoSEQ multiplex PCR; TCRdb keeps in-frame clones, though not all of them. The sample lists about 64,000 clones; roughly 87% were seen once. The input for sequencing was CD4+ or CD8+ T cells sorted from blood, taken in a trial of the OX40 agonist ivuxolimab. These receptors all come from an adult with an advanced solid tumor such as melanoma, head and neck, liver or kidney cancer. The CDR3 runs from the conserved cysteine through the conserved F or W. The D gene is left open where the match is weak. Clone size, where shown, is once, few, many, or a class for clones that have expanded.

cdr3_length	j_call	d_call	v_call	clone_size	cdr3_aa	cdr3_nt
13	TRBJ1-1	.	TRBV6-5	.	CASNGAPDTEAFF	TGTGCCAGCAACGGAGCGCCGGACACTGAAGCTTTCTTT
17	TRBJ1-5	.	TRBV10-1	.	CASSESYWDKVGQPQHF	TGCGCCAGCAGTGAGTCTTATTGGGACAAGGTTGGTCAGCCCCAGCATTTT
18	TRBJ2-2	TRBD2	TRBV5-1	.	CASSSGTSGRKNTGELFF	TGCGCCAGCAGCTCAGGGACTAGCGGGAGGAAAAACACCGGGGAGCTGTTTTTT
15	TRBJ2-2	TRBD2	TRBV30	.	CAWRLAGVGTGELFF	TGTGCCTGGAGGTTAGCGGGAGTGGGGACCGGGGAGCTGTTTTTT
14	TRBJ1-1	.	TRBV29-1	.	CSVEDLGAGTEAFF	TGCAGCGTTGAAGATCTGGGGGCTGGAACTGAAGCTTTCTTT
15	TRBJ2-3	TRBD2	TRBV28	.	CASSSQGTRPDTQYF	TGTGCCAGCAGTTCGCAGGGGACTAGACCAGATACGCAGTATTTT
12	TRBJ2-1	.	TRBV18	.	CASSPQQNEQFF	TGTGCCAGCTCACCACAACAGAATGAGCAGTTCTTC
15	TRBJ2-7	.	TRBV27	.	CASSLSFQGMHEQYF	TGTGCCAGCAGTTTATCGTTCCAGGGGATGCACGAGCAGTACTTC
13	TRBJ2-3	.	TRBV11-2	.	CASSSQGPDTQYF	TGTGCCAGCAGCTCGCAGGGCCCAGATACGCAGTATTTT
16	TRBJ1-4	TRBD1	TRBV5-1	.	CASSLTGGESAEKLFF	TGCGCCAGCAGCTTGACAGGGGGCGAGTCTGCTGAAAAACTGTTTTTT
15	TRBJ1-2	.	TRBV7-9	few	CASSLALGPGKGYTF	TGTGCCAGCAGCTTAGCCCTTGGACCCGGGAAGGGCTACACCTTC
18	TRBJ2-3	TRBD2	TRBV13	.	CASSSNPGLAGATDTQYF	TGTGCCAGCAGCTCGAATCCGGGACTAGCGGGAGCGACAGATACGCAGTATTTT
15	TRBJ2-5	TRBD2	TRBV5-4	once	CASSWGLAGGETQYF	TGTGCCAGCAGCTGGGGACTAGCGGGGGGCGAGACCCAGTACTTC
14	TRBJ2-5	.	TRBV7-6	.	CASSPLALQETQYF	TGTGCCAGCAGCCCCCTAGCGCTTCAAGAGACCCAGTACTTC
18	TRBJ2-1	TRBD2	TRBV19	.	CASSRGLAGGSRYNEQFF	TGTGCCAGTAGTAGGGGACTAGCGGGAGGGAGTCGCTACAATGAGCAGTTCTTC
12	TRBJ1-2	.	TRBV7-9	.	CASSQGFEGYTF	TGTGCCAGCAGCCAGGGGTTTGAGGGCTACACCTTC
14	TRBJ2-3	.	TRBV6-5	.	CASRAVGATDTQYF	TGTGCCAGCAGGGCGGTTGGGGCTACAGATACGCAGTATTTT
11	TRBJ1-2	.	TRBV28	once	CASSIEGSYTF	TGTGCCAGCAGCATCGAAGGGAGCTACACCTTC
14	TRBJ2-3	.	TRBV27	once	CASSLRGGTDTQYF	TGTGCCAGCAGTTTGAGGGGGGGCACAGATACGCAGTATTTT
16	TRBJ2-3	.	TRBV7-2	.	CASSLGGGPSTDTQYF	TGTGCCAGCAGCTTAGGTGGCGGGCCTAGCACAGATACGCAGTATTTT
16	TRBJ2-2	TRBD2	TRBV5-5	once	CASSLAAAGLAGELFF	TGTGCCAGCAGCTTGGCCGCAGCGGGACTAGCCGGGGAGCTGTTTTTT
13	TRBJ1-1	.	TRBV6-4	.	CASSAGTNTEAFF	TGTGCCAGCAGTGCAGGGACAAACACTGAAGCTTTCTTT
15	TRBJ2-7	TRBD2	TRBV4-1	.	CASSHPGLAGHEQYF	TGCGCCAGCAGCCACCCAGGACTAGCGGGACACGAGCAGTACTTC
17	TRBJ1-4	TRBD1	TRBV7-2	few	CASSSSPPGQVNEKLFF	TGTGCCAGCAGCAGCAGTCCCCCGGGACAGGTTAATGAAAAACTGTTTTTT
14	TRBJ2-3	.	TRBV7-8	.	CASSSRETTDTQYF	TGTGCCAGCAGCTCTCGGGAGACGACAGATACGCAGTATTTT
12	TRBJ2-1	.	TRBV18	.	CASSPAEDEQFF	TGTGCCAGCTCACCAGCCGAGGATGAGCAGTTCTTC
17	TRBJ2-2	TRBD2	TRBV2	.	CASSEPGLAGDTGELFF	TGTGCCAGCAGTGAACCGGGACTAGCGGGAGACACCGGGGAGCTGTTTTTT
14	TRBJ1-5	.	TRBV6-1	.	CASSEAGRNQPQHF	TGTGCCAGCAGTGAAGCAGGCCGGAATCAGCCCCAGCATTTT
14	TRBJ1-2	.	TRBV7-2	.	CASSFDGGQIVYTF	TGTGCCAGCAGCTTTGATGGGGGGCAAATCGTTTACACCTTC
14	TRBJ2-1	.	TRBV5-1	.	CASSLTGTTGEQFF	TGCGCCAGCAGCTTAACCGGGACCACGGGTGAGCAGTTCTTC
14	TRBJ2-3	TRBD1	TRBV2	.	CASSVDRGADTQYF	TGTGCCAGCAGCGTCGACAGGGGTGCAGATACGCAGTATTTT
14	TRBJ2-1	TRBD2	TRBV7-9	few	CASSFAGDYNEQFF	TGTGCCAGCAGCTTTGCGGGAGACTACAATGAGCAGTTCTTC
15	TRBJ1-1	.	TRBV7-2	.	CASSLHGRGTTEAFF	TGTGCCAGCAGCTTACATGGACGGGGAACAACTGAAGCTTTCTTT
13	TRBJ1-1	.	TRBV6-1	.	CASSERQDTEAFF	TGTGCCAGCAGTGAAAGACAGGACACTGAAGCTTTCTTT
14	TRBJ2-5	TRBD2	TRBV7-9	.	CASSLFAGVETQYF	TGTGCCAGCAGCTTATTCGCGGGAGTGGAGACCCAGTACTTC
15	TRBJ2-7	.	TRBV6-5	.	CASRPTGPSSYEQYF	TGTGCCAGCAGGCCGACAGGACCTTCCTCCTACGAGCAGTACTTC
14	TRBJ1-2	.	TRBV11-1	.	CASTADGPAGGYTF	TGTGCCAGCACCGCAGACGGGCCTGCCGGTGGCTACACCTTC
16	TRBJ2-5	TRBD1	TRBV7-7	few	CASSSGLTGFGETQYF	TGTGCTAGCAGCTCCGGACTGACAGGGTTCGGCGAGACCCAGTACTTC
14	TRBJ2-1	.	TRBV7-9	.	CASSSSARYNEQFF	TGTGCCAGCAGCTCTAGCGCGAGGTACAATGAGCAGTTCTTC
14	TRBJ1-1	.	TRBV28	once	CASTRRGMNTEAFF	TGTGCCAGCACTAGAAGGGGGATGAACACTGAAGCTTTCTTT
16	TRBJ1-3	.	TRBV10-3	.	CAISESRGLDGNTIYF	TGTGCCATCAGTGAGTCGCGAGGTTTAGATGGAAACACCATATATTTT
15	TRBJ2-2	.	TRBV5-6	.	CASSPVYSGTGELFF	TGTGCCAGCAGCCCTGTGTATAGCGGCACCGGGGAGCTGTTTTTT
17	TRBJ1-3	.	TRBV9	.	CASSVVRDGGVGNTIYF	TGTGCCAGCAGCGTAGTCCGGGACGGGGGAGTCGGAAACACCATATATTTT
12	TRBJ2-7	.	TRBV28	.	CASQGPPYEQYF	TGTGCCAGCCAAGGGCCACCCTACGAGCAGTACTTC
18	TRBJ2-1	TRBD2	TRBV19	once	CASSMGLAGGAPYNEQFF	TGTGCCAGTAGTATGGGACTAGCGGGAGGGGCGCCCTACAATGAGCAGTTCTTC
16	TRBJ1-1	.	TRBV21-1	.	CASSKDRGHLNTEAFF	TGTGCCAGCAGCAAAGATAGGGGACACCTGAACACTGAAGCTTTCTTT
14	TRBJ1-1	.	TRBV11-2	.	CASSSWSRNTEAFF	TGTGCCAGCAGCTCATGGTCTAGGAACACTGAAGCTTTCTTT
16	TRBJ1-1	.	TRBV7-8	.	CASSFKGSLVNTEAFF	TGTGCCAGCAGCTTTAAGGGGTCCCTTGTGAACACTGAAGCTTTCTTT
14	TRBJ2-7	TRBD2	TRBV29-1	few	CSVETGLGSYEQYF	TGCAGCGTTGAGACGGGACTAGGGTCCTACGAGCAGTACTTC
14	TRBJ1-4	.	TRBV5-1	.	CASSLGVNNEKLFF	TGCGCCAGCAGCTTGGGGGTTAATAATGAAAAACTGTTTTTT
12	TRBJ1-2	TRBD1	TRBV30	.	CAWAGAGGGYTF	TGTGCCTGGGCTGGGGCAGGGGGTGGCTACACCTTC
13	TRBJ2-1	TRBD1	TRBV7-3	.	CASSFDRANEQFF	TGTGCCAGCAGCTTCGACAGGGCCAATGAGCAGTTCTTC
14	TRBJ2-2	TRBD1	TRBV28	once	CASTTGEVTGELFF	TGTGCCAGCACGACAGGGGAGGTCACCGGGGAGCTGTTTTTT